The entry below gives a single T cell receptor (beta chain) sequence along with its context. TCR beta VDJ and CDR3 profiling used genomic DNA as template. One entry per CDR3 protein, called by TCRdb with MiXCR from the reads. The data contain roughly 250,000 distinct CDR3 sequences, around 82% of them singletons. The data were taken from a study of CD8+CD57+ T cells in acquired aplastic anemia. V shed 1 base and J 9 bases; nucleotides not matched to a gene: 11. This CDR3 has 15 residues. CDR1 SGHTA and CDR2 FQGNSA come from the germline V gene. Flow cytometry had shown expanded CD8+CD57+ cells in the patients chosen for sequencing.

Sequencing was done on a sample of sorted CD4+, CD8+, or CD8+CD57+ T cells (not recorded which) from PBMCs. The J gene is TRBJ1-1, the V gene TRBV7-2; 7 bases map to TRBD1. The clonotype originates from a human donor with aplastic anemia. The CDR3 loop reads CASSLGGTAKVQAFF. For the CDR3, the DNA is TGTGCCAGCAGCTTAGGGGGGACAGCGAAAGTTCAAGCTTTCTTT. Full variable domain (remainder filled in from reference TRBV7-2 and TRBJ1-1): GAGVSQSPSNKVTEKGKDVELRCDPISGHTALYWYRQSLGQGLEFLIYFQGNSAPDKSGLPSDRFSAERTGGSVSTLTIQRTQQEDSAVYLCASSLGGTAKVQAFFGQGTRLTVV.